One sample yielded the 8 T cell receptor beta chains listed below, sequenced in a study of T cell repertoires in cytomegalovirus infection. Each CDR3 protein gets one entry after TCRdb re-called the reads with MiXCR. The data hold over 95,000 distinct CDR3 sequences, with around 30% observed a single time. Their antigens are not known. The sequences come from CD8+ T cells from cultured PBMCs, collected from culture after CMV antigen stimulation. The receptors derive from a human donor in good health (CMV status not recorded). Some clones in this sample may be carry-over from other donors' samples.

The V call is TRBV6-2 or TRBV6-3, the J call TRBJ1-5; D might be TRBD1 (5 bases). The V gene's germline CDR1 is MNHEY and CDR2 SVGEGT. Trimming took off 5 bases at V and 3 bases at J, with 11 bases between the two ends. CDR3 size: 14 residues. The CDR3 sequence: CASSQRTNNQPQHF. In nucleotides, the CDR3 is TGTGCCAGCAGTCAACGGACAAACAATCAGCCCCAGCATTTT.

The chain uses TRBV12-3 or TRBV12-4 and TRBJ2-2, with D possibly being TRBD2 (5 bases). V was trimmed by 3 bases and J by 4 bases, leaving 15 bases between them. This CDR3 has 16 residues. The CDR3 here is CASSLTGYASTGELFF. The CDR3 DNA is TGTGCCAGCAGTTTGACGGGGTACGCCTCCACCGGGGAGCTGTTTTTT.

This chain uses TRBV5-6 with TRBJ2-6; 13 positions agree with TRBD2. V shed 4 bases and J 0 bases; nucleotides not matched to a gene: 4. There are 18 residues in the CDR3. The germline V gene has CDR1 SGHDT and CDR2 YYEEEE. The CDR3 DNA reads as TGTGCCAGCAGCACGGGACTAGCGGGGCCCTCTGGGGCCAACGTCCTGACTTTC. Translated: CASSTGLAGPSGANVLTF.

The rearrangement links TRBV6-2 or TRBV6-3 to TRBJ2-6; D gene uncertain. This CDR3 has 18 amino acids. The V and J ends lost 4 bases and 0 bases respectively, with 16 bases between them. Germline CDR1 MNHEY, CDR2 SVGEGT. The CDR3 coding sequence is TGTGCCAGCAGTTTAACCACCACACGGTACTCTGGGGCCAACGTCCTGACTTTC. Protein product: CASSLTTTRYSGANVLTF.

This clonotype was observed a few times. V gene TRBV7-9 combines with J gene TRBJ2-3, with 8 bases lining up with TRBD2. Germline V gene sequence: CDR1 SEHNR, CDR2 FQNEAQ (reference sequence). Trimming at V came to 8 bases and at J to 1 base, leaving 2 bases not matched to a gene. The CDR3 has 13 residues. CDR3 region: CASEAGGTDTQYF. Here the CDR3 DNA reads TGTGCCAGCGAAGCGGGGGGCACAGATACGCAGTATTTT.

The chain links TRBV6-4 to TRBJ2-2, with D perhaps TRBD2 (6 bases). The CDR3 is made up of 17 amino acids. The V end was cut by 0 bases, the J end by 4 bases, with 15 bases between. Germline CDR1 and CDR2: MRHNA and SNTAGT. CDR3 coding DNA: TGTGCCAGCAGTGACTCGGGGACTCAATCCCCCACCGGGGAGCTGTTTTTT. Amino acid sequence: CASSDSGTQSPTGELFF.

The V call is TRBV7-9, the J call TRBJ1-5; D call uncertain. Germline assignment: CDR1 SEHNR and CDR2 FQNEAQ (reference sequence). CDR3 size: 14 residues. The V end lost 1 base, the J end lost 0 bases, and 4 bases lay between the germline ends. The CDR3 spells CASSLGNSNQPQHF. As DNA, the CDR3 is TGTGCCAGCAGCTTAGGCAATAGCAATCAGCCCCAGCATTTT.

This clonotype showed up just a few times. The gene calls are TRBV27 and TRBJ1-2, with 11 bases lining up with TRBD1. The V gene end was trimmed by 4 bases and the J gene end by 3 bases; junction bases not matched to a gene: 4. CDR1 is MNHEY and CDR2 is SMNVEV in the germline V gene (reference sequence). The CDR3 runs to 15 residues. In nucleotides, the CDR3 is TGTGCCAGCAGTTCCCGGACAGGGGGCTACTATGGCTACACCTTC. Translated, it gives CASSSRTGGYYGYTF.